This T cell receptor beta chain was recorded in a study of CD8+CD57+ T cells in acquired aplastic anemia. Study summary: Isolated CD4+ and CD8+ cells, once sorted, yielded DNA averaging roughly 3 ug. Study-wide points: Levels of CD8+ Simpson's diversity were not significantly distinct in patients versus controls. The study identified more than 25 CD8+ CDR3 sequences shared by patients and controls.

Genomic DNA provided the template from which TCR beta VDJ and CDR3 profiles were obtained. TCRdb recomputed calls from the reads with MiXCR, one row per CDR3 protein. The sample contains roughly 180,000 distinct CDR3 sequences, about half of which appear only once. The germline V gene has CDR1 DFQATT and CDR2 SNEGSKA (reference sequence). This CDR3 has 16 amino acids. V lost 0 bases and J lost 5, with 18 bases in between. This clonotype came up many times. No antigen is known for it. The sequenced sample consisted of sorted CD4+, CD8+, or CD8+CD57+ T cells (not recorded which) from PBMCs. The chain carries TRBV20-1 and TRBJ2-3, with D uncertain. This sequence was found in a human donor in good health. CDR3 in amino acids: CSAREGTQGHIDTQYF. DNA for the CDR3: TGCAGTGCTAGAGAAGGTACTCAAGGCCACATAGATACGCAGTATTTT.